Sequencing of this T cell receptor (beta chain) was carried out in a study of OX40 agonist ivuxolimab in advanced cancers. About the research overall: Three partial responders included one hepatocellular carcinoma patient and two cutaneous melanoma patients.

Repertoires were generated with immunoSEQ multiplex PCR, while TCRdb's copy carries only in-frame clones and drops some. The profile shows about 18,000 clones, 70% to 90% of them singletons. The receptor comes from an adult with an advanced solid tumor such as melanoma, head and neck, liver or kidney cancer. The specimen comprised CD4+ or CD8+ T cells sorted from blood, sampled in a trial of the OX40 agonist ivuxolimab.

CDR3 coding DNA: TGTGCCAGCTCACCAGTAGAGTTCAATGAGCAGTTCTTC. It yields the protein CASSPVEFNEQFF. The V and J genes are TRBV18 and TRBJ2-1; D not certain. Germline V lookup: CDR1 KGHSH, CDR2 LQKENI. V gave up 2 bases and J gave up 6 bases, with 8 bases separating them. The CDR3 runs 13 residues.